The 9 T cell receptor beta chains listed next were all sequenced from one sample in a study of blood T cell repertoires in COVID-19. Profiled with immunoSEQ multiplex PCR; TCRdb holds only in-frame clones, not every one. The table has 40,000 to 50,000 clones, around 82% seen once. The sequenced sample was peripheral blood. Receptors were obtained from a man aged 35-49 years with active or convalescent COVID-19.

The V gene is TRBV6-2 or TRBV6-3, the J gene TRBJ2-3; 8 bases map to TRBD2. The CDR3 loop spans 17 amino acids. The germline V gene encodes CDR1 MNHEY and CDR2 SVGEGT. Trimming cost V 2 bases and J 6 bases; bases outside gene matches: 13. This CDR3 is CASSYPLGAGEADTQYF. The CDR3 DNA follows: TGTGCCAGCAGTTACCCCCTCGGAGCGGGAGAGGCGGATACGCAGTATTTT.

In its sample, this clone was seen once. This chain joins TRBV4-2 and TRBJ2-5; TRBD2 aligns across 8 bases. Trimming removed 1 base from V and 4 bases from J; junction bases left unmatched: 11. CDR1 LGHNA and CDR2 YNFKEQ come from the germline V gene. The length of the CDR3 is 17 residues. The CDR3 loop is CASSQGTSGGSGETQYF. CDR3 nucleotide sequence: TGTGCCAGCAGCCAAGGGACCAGCGGGGGTTCGGGAGAGACCCAGTACTTC.

CDR3 amino acids: CASSSGKDRGRQETQYF. The DNA for the CDR3 is TGTGCCAGCAGCTCAGGCAAGGACAGGGGCCGTCAAGAGACCCAGTACTTC. This chain links TRBV7-9 with TRBJ2-5, with 9 bases identical to TRBD1. Losses at the gene ends were 4 bases for V and 2 bases for J; bases not matched to a gene: 11. This CDR3 comprises 17 residues. The germline V gene has CDR1 SEHNR and CDR2 FQNEAQ (reference sequence).

In DNA form, the CDR3 reads TGTGCCAGCAGCGAAACGGGACTAGCATTCGAGCAGTTCTTC. Translated, it gives CASSETGLAFEQFF. The rearrangement links TRBV25-1 to TRBJ2-1, with 9 positions matching TRBD2. The CDR3 length is 14 residues. CDR1 is MGHDK, CDR2 SYGVNS, per germline. V was pared by 6 bases and J by 10 bases, with 10 bases of the junction left unmatched.

This rearrangement joins TRBV10-1 to TRBJ2-1, with D perhaps matching TRBD1 (5 bases). V shed 7 bases and J shed 9 bases, with 16 bases lying between them. Germline lookup yields CDR1 WNHNN and CDR2 SYGVQD (reference sequence). This CDR3 has 13 residues. This chain's CDR3 is CASNQQGWSEQFF. The CDR3 DNA reads as TGCGCCAGCAACCAGCAGGGTTGGAGTGAGCAGTTCTTC.

The chain carries TRBV24-1 and TRBJ2-3; D is unclear. Germline lookup yields CDR1 KGHDR and CDR2 SFDVKD. The CDR3 runs to 13 residues. V was cut by 3 bases and J by 2 bases, with 5 bases left in between. CDR3 coding DNA: TGTGCCACCAGTGATACTTTCACAGATACGCAGTATTTT. It codes for CATSDTFTDTQYF.

V usage is TRBV25-1 and J usage is TRBJ2-1, with 10 bases matching TRBD1. The germline V gene has CDR1 MGHDK and CDR2 SYGVNS. V was pared by 6 bases and J by 4 bases, with 15 bases of the junction left unmatched. CDR3 length: 18 amino acids. The CDR3 nucleotides are TGTGCCAGCAGCGGAGACAGGGGGCCCGAAAAAGGGTACAATGAGCAGTTCTTC. Protein product: CASSGDRGPEKGYNEQFF.

V usage is TRBV2 and J usage is TRBJ2-7; D may be TRBD2 (6 bases). Trimming removed 3 bases from V and 4 bases from J, with 10 bases in between. CDR1 is SNHLY and CDR2 is FYNNEI in the germline V gene. The CDR3 is 13 residues long. This chain's CDR3 is CASSDGGKYEQYF. The CDR3 DNA sequence: TGTGCCAGCAGTGACGGGGGAAAGTACGAGCAGTACTTC.

This clone was seen only once. The V call is TRBV5-4, the J call TRBJ1-2, with a weak D call TRBD1 (5 bases). Germline V gene data show CDR1 as SGHNT and CDR2 as YYREEE (reference sequence). V lost 2 bases to trimming and J lost 7 bases, with 15 bases between them. The CDR3 consists of 14 residues. CDR3 sequence: CASSLGPGEAGYTF. The CDR3, as DNA: TGTGCCAGCAGCTTAGGTCCGGGGGAAGCTGGCTACACCTTC.